This TCR beta chain was captured by sequencing in a study of T cells after yellow fever vaccination. As TCR cDNA was made by 5'RACE template switching, a universal primer site and UMIs were added. TCRdb reanalysed the 5' RACE reads using MiXCR and keeps one entry per CDR3 protein. The sample includes 78,000 or so distinct CDR3 sequences, around 7% of them seen just once. Of note for this clonotype: Antigen unknown.

The V gene's germline CDR1 is SEHNR and CDR2 FQNEAQ (reference sequence). The trim removed 0 bases at V and 3 bases at J, leaving 7 bases unmatched. The CDR3 is made up of 17 amino acids. General study findings and limits: Abundant clonotypes from the bulk population could have been carried over as contaminants into FACS-sorted repertoires. Subsequent booster samples again held most clones from primary vaccination (more than 95% CD4, approximately 86% CD8).

The TCR was taken from a man between 18 and 29 years old who received the YFV17D yellow fever vaccine. Specimen: CD8+ T cells sorted from PBMCs, collected 10 to 11 days after the first yellow fever vaccination. This rearrangement joins TRBV7-9 to TRBJ2-7; 11 bases map to TRBD1. CDR3 protein: CASSLAGWDRGDYEQYF. The CDR3 bases are TGTGCCAGCAGCTTAGCGGGATGGGACAGGGGGGACTACGAGCAGTACTTC.